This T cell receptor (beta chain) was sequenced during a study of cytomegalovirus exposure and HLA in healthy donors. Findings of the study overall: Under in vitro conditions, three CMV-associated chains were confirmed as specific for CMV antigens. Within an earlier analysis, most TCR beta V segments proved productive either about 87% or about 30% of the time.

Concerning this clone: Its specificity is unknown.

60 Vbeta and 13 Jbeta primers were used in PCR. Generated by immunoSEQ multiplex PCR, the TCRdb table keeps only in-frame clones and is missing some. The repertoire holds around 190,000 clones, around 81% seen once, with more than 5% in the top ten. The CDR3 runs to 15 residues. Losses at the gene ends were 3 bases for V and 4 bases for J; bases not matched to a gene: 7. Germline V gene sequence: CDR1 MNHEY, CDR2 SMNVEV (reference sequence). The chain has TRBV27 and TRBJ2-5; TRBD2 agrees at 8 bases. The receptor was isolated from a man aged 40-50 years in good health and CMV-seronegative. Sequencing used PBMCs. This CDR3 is CASSFRTGGRETQYF. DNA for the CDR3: TGTGCCAGCAGTTTCCGGACGGGAGGGAGAGAGACCCAGTACTTC.